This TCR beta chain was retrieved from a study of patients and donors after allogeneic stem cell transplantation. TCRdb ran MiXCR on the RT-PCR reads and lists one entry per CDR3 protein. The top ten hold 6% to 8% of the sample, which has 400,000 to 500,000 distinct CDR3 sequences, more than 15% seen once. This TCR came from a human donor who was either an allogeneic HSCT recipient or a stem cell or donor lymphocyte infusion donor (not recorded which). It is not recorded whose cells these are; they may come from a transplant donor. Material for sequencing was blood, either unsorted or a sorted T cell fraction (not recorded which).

For the CDR3, the DNA is TGTGCCAGCAGTATACATAAGACAGTCATCCATGGCTACACCTTC. It specifies CASSIHKTVIHGYTF. V and J are TRBV12-3 or TRBV12-4 and TRBJ1-2; D might be TRBD1 (5 bases). The ends were cut back, 5 bases at V and 6 bases at J, with 19 bases in the middle. The CDR3 runs to 15 residues.